Detailed here is one T cell receptor (beta chain). A clone one base away is much larger, so this may be a read error. This entry comes from a study of T cells in Graves' hyperthyroidism and ophthalmopathy. Aged 18 to 65, the patients had hyperthyroidism that was newly diagnosed and had lasted under 2 months. The blood sample dates from first hyperthyroidism diagnosis, preceding any ophthalmopathy symptoms. The CDR3 is 16 amino acids. Germline lookup yields CDR1 SGHAT and CDR2 FQNNGV. The TCR beta CDR3 regions underwent amplification using RNA transcripts as the source. The HTBI primer set was used in a first-round RT-PCR of the TCR CDR3. TCRdb used MiXCR to reprocess the multiplex PCR reads, holding one entry per CDR3 protein. This sample has approximately 370,000 distinct CDR3 sequences, with 17% found just once.

This receptor was identified in a woman aged 30 to 39 with Graves' hyperthyroidism that later progressed to Graves' ophthalmopathy. The sequenced material came from blood. The chain is built from TRBV11-2 and TRBJ1-3; TRBD1 matches at 9 bases. Here the CDR3 DNA reads TGTGCCAGCAGCCAAGGGACAGGGATCGCTGGAAGCACCATATATTTT. It yields the protein CASSQGTGIAGSTIYF. Complete variable domain (other parts from reference TRBV11-2 and TRBJ1-3): EAGVAQSPRYKIIEKRQSVAFWCNPISGHATLYWYQQILGQGPKLLIQFQNNGVVDDSQLPKDRFSAERLKGVDSTLKIQPAKLEDSAVYLCASSQGTGIAGSTIYFGEGSWLTVV.